This T cell receptor (beta chain) was sequenced during a study of shared clonotypes between healthy human individuals. Naivety among CD8 cells was defined by CD45RO negativity and positive CCR7 selection, thereby excluding terminally differentiated effector memory CD45RA+ cells. This clone is a singleton in its sample. Method: immunoSEQ multiplex PCR; TCRdb's copy keeps in-frame clones and lacks some. The top ten clones hold around 1.1% of a sample with millions of clones, roughly 94% of them seen once. Trimming removed 4 bases at V and 4 bases at J, with 14 bases between. This CDR3 region has 14 residues. Germline V gene lookup returns CDR1 MNHNS and CDR2 SASEGT.

This chain links TRBV6-1 with TRBJ2-7; the D gene could be TRBD1 or TRBD2 (5 bases each). The sequencing input was naive CD8+ T cells sorted from blood. This receptor was taken from a man aged 18 to 30 in good health. CDR3 coding DNA: TGTGCCAGCAGTGGACGGGGCTTAGTATACGAGCAGTACTTC. It yields the protein CASSGRGLVYEQYF.